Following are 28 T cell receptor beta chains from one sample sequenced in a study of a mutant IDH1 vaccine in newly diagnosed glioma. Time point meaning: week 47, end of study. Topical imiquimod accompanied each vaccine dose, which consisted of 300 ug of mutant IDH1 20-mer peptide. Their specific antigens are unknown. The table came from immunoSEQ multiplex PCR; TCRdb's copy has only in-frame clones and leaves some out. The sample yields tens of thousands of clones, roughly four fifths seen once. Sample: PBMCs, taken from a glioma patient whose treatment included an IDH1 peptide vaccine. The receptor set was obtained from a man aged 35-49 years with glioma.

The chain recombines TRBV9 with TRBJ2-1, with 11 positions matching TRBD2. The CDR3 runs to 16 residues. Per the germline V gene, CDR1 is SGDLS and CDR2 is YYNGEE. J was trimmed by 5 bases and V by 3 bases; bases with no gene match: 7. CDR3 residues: CASSAIAGGPHNEQFF. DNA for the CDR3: TGTGCCAGCAGCGCTATAGCGGGGGGGCCTCACAATGAGCAGTTCTTC.

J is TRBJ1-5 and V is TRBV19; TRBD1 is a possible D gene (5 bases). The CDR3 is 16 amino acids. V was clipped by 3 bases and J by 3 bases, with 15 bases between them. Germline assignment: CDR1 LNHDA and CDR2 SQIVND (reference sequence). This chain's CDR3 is CASSMPRQLYNQPQHF. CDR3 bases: TGTGCCAGTAGTATGCCCCGACAGTTATACAATCAGCCCCAGCATTTT.

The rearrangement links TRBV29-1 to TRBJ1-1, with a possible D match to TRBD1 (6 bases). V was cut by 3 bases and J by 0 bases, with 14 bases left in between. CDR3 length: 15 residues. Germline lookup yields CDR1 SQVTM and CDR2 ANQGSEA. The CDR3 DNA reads TGCAGCGTTGACAGGACAGCTGCCATGAACACTGAAGCTTTCTTT. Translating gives CSVDRTAAMNTEAFF.

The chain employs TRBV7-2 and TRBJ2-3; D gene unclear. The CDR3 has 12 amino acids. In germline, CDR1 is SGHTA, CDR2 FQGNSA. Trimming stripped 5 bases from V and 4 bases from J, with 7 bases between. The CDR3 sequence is CASSPTSDTQYF. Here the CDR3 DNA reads TGTGCCAGCAGCCCTACTTCAGATACGCAGTATTTT.

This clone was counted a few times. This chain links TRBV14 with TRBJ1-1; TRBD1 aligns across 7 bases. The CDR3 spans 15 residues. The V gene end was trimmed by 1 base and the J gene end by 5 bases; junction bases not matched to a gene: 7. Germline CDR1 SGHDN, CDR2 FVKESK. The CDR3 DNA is TGTGCCAGCAGCCAAGGCAGGGGGAGTTGGACTGAAGCTTTCTTT. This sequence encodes CASSQGRGSWTEAFF.

The CDR3 bases are TGTGCCAGCGCCGGGGGATTCACCGGGGAGCTGTTTTTT. Protein product: CASAGGFTGELFF. V and J are TRBV6-6 and TRBJ2-2; possible D gene TRBD2, 6 bases. V dropped 8 bases and J dropped 4 bases, with 11 bases sitting between them. Germline CDR1 reads MNHNY; CDR2 reads SVGAGI (reference sequence). The CDR3 length is 13 residues.

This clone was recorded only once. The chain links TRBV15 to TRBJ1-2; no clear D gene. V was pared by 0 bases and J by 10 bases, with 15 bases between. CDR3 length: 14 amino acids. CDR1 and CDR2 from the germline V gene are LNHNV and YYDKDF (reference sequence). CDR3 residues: CATSRDPLTGDYTF. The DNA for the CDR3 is TGTGCCACCAGCAGAGATCCCCTGACTGGTGACTACACCTTC.

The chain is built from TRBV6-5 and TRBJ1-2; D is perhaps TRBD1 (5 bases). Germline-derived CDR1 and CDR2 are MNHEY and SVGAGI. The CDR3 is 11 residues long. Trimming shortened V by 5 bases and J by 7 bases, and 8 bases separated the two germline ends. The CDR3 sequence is CASSQGGGYTF. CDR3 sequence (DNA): TGTGCCAGCAGTCAGGGTGGTGGCTACACCTTC.

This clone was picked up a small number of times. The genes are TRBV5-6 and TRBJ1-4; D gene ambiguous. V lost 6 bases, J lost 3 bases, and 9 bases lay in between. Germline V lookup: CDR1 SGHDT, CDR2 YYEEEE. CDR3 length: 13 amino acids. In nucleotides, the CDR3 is TGTGCCAGCACCTTCCGGGCTAATGAAAAACTGTTTTTT. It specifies CASTFRANEKLFF.

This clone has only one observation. CDR3 loop: CAISVAPPGSSYEQYF. As DNA, the CDR3 is TGTGCCATCAGTGTAGCTCCGCCAGGGAGCTCCTACGAGCAGTACTTC. J is TRBJ2-7 and V is TRBV10-3; D is possibly TRBD1 or TRBD2 (5 bases each). Germline-derived CDR1 and CDR2 are ENHRY and SYGVKD. Trimming stripped 4 bases from V and 0 bases from J, with 16 bases between. The CDR3 runs to 16 residues.

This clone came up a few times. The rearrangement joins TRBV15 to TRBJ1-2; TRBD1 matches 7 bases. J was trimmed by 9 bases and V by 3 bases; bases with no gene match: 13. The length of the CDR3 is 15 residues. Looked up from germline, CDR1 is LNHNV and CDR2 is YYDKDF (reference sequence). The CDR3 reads CATSRETDRAGSYTF. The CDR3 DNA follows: TGTGCCACCAGCAGGGAGACCGACAGGGCCGGAAGCTACACCTTC.

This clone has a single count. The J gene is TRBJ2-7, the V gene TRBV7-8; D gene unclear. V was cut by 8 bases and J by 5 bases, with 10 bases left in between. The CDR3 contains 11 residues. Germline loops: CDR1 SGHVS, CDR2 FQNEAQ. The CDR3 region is CASSPANEQYF. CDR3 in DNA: TGTGCCAGCTCCCCCGCGAACGAGCAGTACTTC.

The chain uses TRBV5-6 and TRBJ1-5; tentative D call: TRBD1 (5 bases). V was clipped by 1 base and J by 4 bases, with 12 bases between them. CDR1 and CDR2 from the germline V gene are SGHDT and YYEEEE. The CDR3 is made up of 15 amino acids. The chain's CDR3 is CASSLLTRGNQPQHF. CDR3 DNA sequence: TGTGCCAGCAGCTTGTTAACTAGGGGAAATCAGCCCCAGCATTTT.

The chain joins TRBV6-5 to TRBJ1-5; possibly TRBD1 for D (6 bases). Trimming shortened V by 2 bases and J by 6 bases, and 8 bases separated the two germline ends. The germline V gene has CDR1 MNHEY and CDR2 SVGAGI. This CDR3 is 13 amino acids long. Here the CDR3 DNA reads TGTGCCAGCAGTTACCAGGGGAGTCAGCCCCAGCATTTT. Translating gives CASSYQGSQPQHF.

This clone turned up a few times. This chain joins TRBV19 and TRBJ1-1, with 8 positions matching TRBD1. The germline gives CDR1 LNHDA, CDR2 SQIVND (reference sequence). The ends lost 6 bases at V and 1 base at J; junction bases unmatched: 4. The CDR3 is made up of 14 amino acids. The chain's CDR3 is CASRKTGANTEAFF. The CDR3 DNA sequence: TGTGCCAGTAGGAAGACAGGGGCGAACACTGAAGCTTTCTTT.

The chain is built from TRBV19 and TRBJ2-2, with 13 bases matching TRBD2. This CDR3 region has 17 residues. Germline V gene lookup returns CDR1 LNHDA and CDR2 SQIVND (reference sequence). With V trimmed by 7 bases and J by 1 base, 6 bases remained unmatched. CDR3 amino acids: CASIGRLAGGNTGELFF. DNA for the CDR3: TGTGCCAGTATCGGCCGACTAGCGGGAGGGAACACCGGGGAGCTGTTTTTT.

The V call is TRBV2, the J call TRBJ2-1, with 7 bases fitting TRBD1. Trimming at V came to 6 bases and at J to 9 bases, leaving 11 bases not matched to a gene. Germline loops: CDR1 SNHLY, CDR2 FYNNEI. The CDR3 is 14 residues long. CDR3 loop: CASRETGPSGEQFF. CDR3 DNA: TGTGCCAGCAGGGAGACAGGGCCGTCGGGTGAGCAGTTCTTC.

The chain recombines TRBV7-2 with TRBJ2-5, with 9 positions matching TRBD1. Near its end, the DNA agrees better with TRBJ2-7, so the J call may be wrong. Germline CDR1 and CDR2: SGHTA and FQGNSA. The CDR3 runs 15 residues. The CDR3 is CASSSQGTGLYEQYF. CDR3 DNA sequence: TGTGCCAGCAGCTCCCAAGGGACAGGGCTCTACGAGCAGTACTTC.

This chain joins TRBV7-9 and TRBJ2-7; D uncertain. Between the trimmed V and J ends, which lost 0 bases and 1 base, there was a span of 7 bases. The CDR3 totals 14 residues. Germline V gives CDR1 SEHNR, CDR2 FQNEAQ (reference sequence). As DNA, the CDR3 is TGTGCCAGCAGCTTAGCGGGAATGTCCTACGAGCAGTACTTC. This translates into CASSLAGMSYEQYF. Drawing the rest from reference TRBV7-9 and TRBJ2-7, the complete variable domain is DTGVSQNPRHKITKRGQNVTFRCDPISEHNRLYWYRQTLGQGPEFLTYFQNEAQLEKSRLLSDRFSAERPKGSFSTLEIQRTEQGDSAMYLCASSLAGMSYEQYFGPGTRLTVT.

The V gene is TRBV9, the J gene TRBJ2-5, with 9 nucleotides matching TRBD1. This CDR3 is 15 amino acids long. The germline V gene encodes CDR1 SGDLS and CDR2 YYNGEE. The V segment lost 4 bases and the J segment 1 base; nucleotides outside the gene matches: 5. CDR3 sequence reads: CASSPGTGTQETQYF. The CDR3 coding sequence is TGTGCCAGCAGCCCCGGGACAGGGACCCAAGAGACCCAGTACTTC.

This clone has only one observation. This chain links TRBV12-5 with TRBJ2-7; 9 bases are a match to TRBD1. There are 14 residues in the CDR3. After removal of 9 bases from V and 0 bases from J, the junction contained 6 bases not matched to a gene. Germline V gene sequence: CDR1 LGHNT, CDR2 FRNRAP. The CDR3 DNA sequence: TGTGCTAGCCTCGGGACAGGGAGCTCCTACGAGCAGTACTTC. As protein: CASLGTGSSYEQYF. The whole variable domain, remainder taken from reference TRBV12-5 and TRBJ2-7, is DARVTQTPRHKVTEMGQEVTMRCQPILGHNTVFWYRQTMMQGLELLAYFRNRAPLDDSGMPKDRFSAEMPDATLATLKIQPSEPRDSAVYFCASLGTGSSYEQYFGPGTRLTVT.

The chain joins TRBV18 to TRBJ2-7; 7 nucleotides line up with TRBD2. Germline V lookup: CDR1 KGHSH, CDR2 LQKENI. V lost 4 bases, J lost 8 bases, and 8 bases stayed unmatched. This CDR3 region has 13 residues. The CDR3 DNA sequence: TGTGCCAGCTCACGGGAGGGACCTACAAAGCAGTACTTC. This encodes CASSREGPTKQYF.

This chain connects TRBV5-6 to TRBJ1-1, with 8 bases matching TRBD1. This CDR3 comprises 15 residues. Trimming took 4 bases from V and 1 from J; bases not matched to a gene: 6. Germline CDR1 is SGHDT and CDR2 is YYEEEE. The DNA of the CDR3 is TGTGCCAGCAGCGGATTCGGACAGGGGAACACTGAAGCTTTCTTT. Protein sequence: CASSGFGQGNTEAFF.

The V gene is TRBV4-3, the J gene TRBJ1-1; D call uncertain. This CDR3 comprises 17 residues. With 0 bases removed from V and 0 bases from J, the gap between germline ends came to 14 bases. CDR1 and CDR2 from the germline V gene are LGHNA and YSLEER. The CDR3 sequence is CASSQDLRAPLNTEAFF. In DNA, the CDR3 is TGCGCCAGCAGCCAAGATCTTCGGGCACCACTGAACACTGAAGCTTTCTTT.

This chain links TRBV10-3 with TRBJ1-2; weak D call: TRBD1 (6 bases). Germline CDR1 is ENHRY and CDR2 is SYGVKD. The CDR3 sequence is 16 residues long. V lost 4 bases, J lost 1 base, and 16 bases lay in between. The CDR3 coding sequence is TGTGCCATCAGTGGGGAAACAGGGTTTTTTAACTATGGCTACACCTTC. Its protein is CAISGETGFFNYGYTF.

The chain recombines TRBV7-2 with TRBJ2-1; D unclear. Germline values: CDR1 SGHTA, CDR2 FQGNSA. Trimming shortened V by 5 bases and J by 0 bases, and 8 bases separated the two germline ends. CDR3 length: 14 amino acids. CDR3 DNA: TGTGCCAGCAGCGGGGTTAGCTCCTACAATGAGCAGTTCTTC. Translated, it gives CASSGVSSYNEQFF. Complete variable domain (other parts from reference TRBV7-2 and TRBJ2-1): GAGVSQSPSNKVTEKGKDVELRCDPISGHTALYWYRQSLGQGLEFLIYFQGNSAPDKSGLPSDRFSAERTGGSVSTLTIQRTQQEDSAVYLCASSGVSSYNEQFFGPGTRLTVL.

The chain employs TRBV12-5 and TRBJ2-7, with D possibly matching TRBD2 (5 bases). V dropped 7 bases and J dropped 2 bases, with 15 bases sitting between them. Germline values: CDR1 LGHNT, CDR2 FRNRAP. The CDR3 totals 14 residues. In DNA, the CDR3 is TGTGCTAGTGTCTCGGGGTATAATGCCTACGAGCAGTACTTC. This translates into CASVSGYNAYEQYF.

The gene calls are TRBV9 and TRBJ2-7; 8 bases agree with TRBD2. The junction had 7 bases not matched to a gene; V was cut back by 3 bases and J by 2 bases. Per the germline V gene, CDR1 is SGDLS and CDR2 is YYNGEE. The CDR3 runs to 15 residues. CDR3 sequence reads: CASSGSAGVPYEQYF. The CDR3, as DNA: TGTGCCAGCAGCGGATCAGCGGGGGTGCCCTACGAGCAGTACTTC.